This T cell receptor (beta chain) was identified during a study of blood T cell repertoires in COVID-19. Sequenced by immunoSEQ multiplex PCR; TCRdb stores in-frame clones only, minus some. The sample records a few hundred thousand clones, 75% to 90% being singletons. This CDR3 has 18 amino acids. Losses at the gene ends were 1 base for V and 1 base for J; bases not matched to a gene: 6. CDR1 SGHAT and CDR2 FQNNGV come from the germline V gene. Enrollment of patients from Seattle took place during active infection, with longitudinal follow-up. The clonotype originates from a woman aged 25 to 45 with COVID-19, enrolled during active disease. The V gene is TRBV11-2, the J gene TRBJ1-5; TRBD1 agrees at 11 bases. The sequenced material came from peripheral blood. CDR3 coding DNA: TGTGCCAGCAGCTTAGTGGTGGGACAGGGGGTCAGCAATCAGCCCCAGCATTTT. It codes for CASSLVVGQGVSNQPQHF.